The 9 T cell receptor beta chains below were found in one sample sequenced in a study of T cell changes during pregnancy in multiple sclerosis. Method: immunoSEQ multiplex PCR; TCRdb's copy keeps in-frame clones and lacks some. Here the sample spans approximately 90,000 clones, about nine tenths being singletons. The sequenced sample was peripheral blood, obtained after pregnancy. The source of these receptors is a female donor in good health, enrolled as a control in a pregnancy study.

The chain couples TRBV5-4 to TRBJ2-1, with D perhaps TRBD1 (6 bases). The length of the CDR3 is 13 residues. Trimming left V 5 bases short and J 4 bases short, with 10 bases between. In germline, CDR1 is SGHNT, CDR2 YYREEE (reference sequence). The CDR3 bases are TGTGCCAGCAGTGGGGGCATATACAATGAGCAGTTCTTC. This translates into CASSGGIYNEQFF.

The V gene is TRBV7-9, the J gene TRBJ2-3; TRBD2 aligns across 8 bases. J lost 0 bases, V lost 0 bases, and 2 bases had no gene match. The CDR3 sequence is 16 residues long. Germline CDR1 is SEHNR and CDR2 is FQNEAQ (reference sequence). Here the CDR3 DNA reads TGTGCCAGCAGCTTAGCCGGCGGGGGGAGCACAGATACGCAGTATTTT. This codes for CASSLAGGGSTDTQYF.

This chain connects TRBV11-2 to TRBJ2-3; D call uncertain. Between the trimmed V and J ends, which lost 8 bases and 0 bases, there was a span of 21 bases. Germline V gene sequence: CDR1 SGHAT, CDR2 FQNNGV. CDR3 size: 17 residues. The CDR3 is CASRSVNRAPSTDTQYF. As DNA, the CDR3 is TGTGCCAGCCGTTCCGTTAACAGAGCCCCTAGCACAGATACGCAGTATTTT.

The chain employs TRBV7-2 and TRBJ2-5, with 13 bases that match TRBD2. The CDR3 has 17 amino acids. The V and J ends lost 4 bases and 0 bases, in that order; junction bases with no gene match: 5. Germline V gives CDR1 SGHTA, CDR2 FQGNSA. As DNA, the CDR3 is TGTGCCAGCAGCTCCCGTGGACTAGCGGGGGACCAAGAGACCCAGTACTTC. This translates into CASSSRGLAGDQETQYF.

The CDR3 is CASSQDHQGYGYTF. The CDR3 DNA reads TGCGCCAGCAGCCAAGACCATCAGGGTTATGGCTACACCTTC. The V and J genes are TRBV4-3 and TRBJ1-2; D is perhaps TRBD1 (5 bases). V was cut by 0 bases and J by 5 bases, with 10 bases left in between. Looked up from germline, CDR1 is LGHNA and CDR2 is YSLEER. There are 14 residues in the CDR3.

This chain connects TRBV4-3 to TRBJ1-2, with TRBD1 matching over 11 bases. After removal of 3 bases from V and 2 bases from J, the junction contained 2 bases not matched to a gene. The germline CDR1 and CDR2 sequences are LGHNA and YSLEER. This CDR3 region has 15 residues. The DNA for the CDR3 is TGCGCCAGCAGCCAGCGGACAGGGGGCAACTATGGCTACACCTTC. Protein: CASSQRTGGNYGYTF.

This clone is a singleton in its sample. The chain links TRBV5-6 to TRBJ1-6, with 9 nucleotides matching TRBD1. CDR3 length equals 14 residues. The germline V gene encodes CDR1 SGHDT and CDR2 YYEEEE. J was trimmed by 7 bases and V by 4 bases; bases with no gene match: 3. The CDR3 spells CASSPGQGNSPLHF. The CDR3 DNA follows: TGTGCCAGCAGCCCTGGACAGGGGAATTCACCCCTCCACTTT.

This chain uses TRBV28 with TRBJ1-4, with D possibly TRBD1 on 6 matching bases. This CDR3 spans 14 amino acids. Germline V gene lookup returns CDR1 MDHEN and CDR2 SYDVKM. V was cut by 6 bases and J by 7 bases, with 15 bases left in between. Here the CDR3 reads CASREEGGGEKLFF. The CDR3 DNA reads TGTGCCAGCAGGGAAGAAGGGGGTGGTGAAAAACTGTTTTTT.

This chain connects TRBV7-8 to TRBJ2-5, with D possibly TRBD1 on 6 matching bases. The germline gives CDR1 SGHVS, CDR2 FQNEAQ. Trimming left V 4 bases short and J 5 bases short, with 14 bases between. This CDR3 has 14 amino acids. CDR3 protein: CASSSQGLRETQYF. As DNA, the CDR3 is TGTGCCAGCAGCTCTCAGGGGCTGAGGGAGACCCAGTACTTC. Looking up the rest from reference TRBV7-8 and TRBJ2-5 gives the full variable domain: GAGVSQSPRYKVAKRGQDVALRCDPISGHVSLFWYQQALGQGPEFLTYFQNEAQLDKSGLPSDRFFAERPEGSVSTLKIQRTQQEDSAVYLCASSSQGLRETQYFGPGTRLLVL.